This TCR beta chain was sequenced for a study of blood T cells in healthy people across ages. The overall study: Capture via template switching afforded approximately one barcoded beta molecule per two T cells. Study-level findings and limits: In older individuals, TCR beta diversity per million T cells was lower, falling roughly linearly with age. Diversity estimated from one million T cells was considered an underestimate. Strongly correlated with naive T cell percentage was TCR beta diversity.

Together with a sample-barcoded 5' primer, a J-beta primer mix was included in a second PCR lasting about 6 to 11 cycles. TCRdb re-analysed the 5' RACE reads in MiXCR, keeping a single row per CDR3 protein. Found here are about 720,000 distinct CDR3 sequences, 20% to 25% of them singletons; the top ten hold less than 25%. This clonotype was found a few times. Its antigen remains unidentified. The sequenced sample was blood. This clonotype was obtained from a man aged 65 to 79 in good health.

CDR3 sequence: CAIRSTGDTEAFF. The CDR3, as DNA: TGTGCCATCAGGTCCACGGGAGACACTGAAGCTTTCTTT. This rearrangement joins TRBV10-3 to TRBJ1-1, with D hard to call. V was pared by 6 bases and J by 3 bases, with 11 bases between. The CDR3 contains 13 residues. Germline CDR1 is ENHRY and CDR2 is SYGVKD.